This TCR beta chain came from a study of blood T cells in healthy people across ages (dated by TCRdb to the mid-2010s). General notes on the study: In model experiments, template switching captured about one uniquely barcoded TCR beta cDNA molecule for every two T cells. To avoid experimental bias, donors of different ages were randomly spread across the sequencing lanes. Age-related changes in TCR beta repertoire diversity were measured in the study by deep sequencing normalized with unique cDNA molecular identifiers. Donors were grouped into four age groups: young (average 16 years), middle-aged (39), aged (about 60) and long-lived (approximately 75). Using the same blood draw, the study looked at two additional independent replicas of 1 million unique cDNA reads for two donors, one aged 18 to 30 and the other aged 80 or older. Broader findings and caveats from the paper: Compared with the aged group, the long-lived group had more naive CD4+ T cells, fewer expanded clones and increased TCR diversity, suggesting age selection. The CMV infection status of donors was not known, potentially confounding age-related changes in expanded clonotypes. A strong correlation was found between observed TCR beta diversity and the percentage of naive T cells measured by flow cytometry. Observed TCR beta diversity per million T cells fell roughly linearly with age, and a significant reduction was already apparent by age around 40. Total diversity estimates from one million sequenced T cells were considered lower bounds and underestimates. Because profiling used bulk unsorted PBMCs, naive and antigen-experienced compartments could not be compared conclusively.

Looking up the germline V gene yields CDR1 MNHEY and CDR2 SVGAGI. V and J lose 0 bases and 2 bases, and a span of 18 bases separates them. From the cysteine through the phenylalanine, the CDR3 covers 18 amino acids. Only CDR3 DNA is held: 54 bases, read in frame from base 1. Systemically healthy Caucasian individuals from Russia, some 36 in total and aged about 6 to 100 years, were included as donors. Around 10 milliliters of peripheral blood were drawn from each donor into EDTA-treated Vacutainer tubes. Ficoll-Paque density-gradient centrifugation was used to isolate PBMCs, with at least 6 million per sample. Trizol reagent was used to extract total RNA from PBMCs, with at least 6 micrograms per sample. For every donor, an aliquot of PBMCs went through flow cytometry to measure the percentages of naive CD45RAhigh/CD27high T cells. Concerning this clonotype itself: The specificity of this receptor is unknown. No base quality values were provided; no much bigger clone lies one nucleotide off.

The library was prepared using 5' RACE. The sample was run on an Illumina HiSeq 2500. A second PCR of about 6 to 11 cycles was performed with a sample-barcoded 5' primer and a J-beta primer mix. A template-switch 5' adaptor carrying 12 random nucleotides introduced a unique molecular identifier onto each TCR beta cDNA molecule. Each sample yielded at least 2.5 million CDR3-containing paired-end reads. All of the RNA was converted into first-strand cDNA using the Mint cDNA synthesis kit, with a TRBC-specific oligonucleotide serving as the primer. After uracil-DNA glycosylase treatment, a first 18-cycle PCR used universal primers M1SS and BC2_uni_R on all cDNA. Under the source paper's analysis protocol: For normalization, 1 million high-quality reads, each with a distinct molecular identifier, were randomly selected from each sample. Reads sharing molecular identifiers were discarded rather than binned into consensus sequences. MiTCR, set to a Q25 quality threshold and the strictest error-elimination algorithm, was used for CDR3 identification, clonotype clustering and error correction. Lower-bound total TCR beta diversity was estimated with a nonparametric unseen species model using Euler transformation. TCRdb ran its own pipeline on the public reads, namely fastp trimming at Q25 and MiXCR clone calling, and kept in-frame beta chains. One record per CDR3 amino acid sequence lists the most common genes and DNA. These V and J calls are TCRdb output, not the study's own analysis. The table for this sample lists about 620,000 distinct CDR3 sequences; approximately 52% of them were counted only once. The top ten clones comprise approximately 13% of the sample.

The sample taken for sequencing was blood. The rearrangement combines TRBV6-5 with TRBJ2-3; the D gene is unclear. The sequence was obtained from an elderly woman in good health. Read as DNA, the sequence is TGTGCCAGCAGTTACTCGAGGACGGGCCTGACCTCCACAGATACGCAGTATTTT. The translation is CASSYSRTGLTSTDTQYF.